One and the same sample provided the 19 T cell receptor beta chains below, sequenced in a study of T cell responses to AZD1222 COVID-19 vaccine. TCRdb's table, derived via immunoSEQ multiplex PCR, lists solely in-frame clones and lacks some. The data contain about 120,000 clones, about 85% of them singletons. This specimen consisted of peripheral blood, obtained 28 days after the second AZD1222 dose. These receptors originate from an adult who received the AZD1222 COVID-19 vaccine.

The J gene is TRBJ1-5, the V gene TRBV5-1; D might be TRBD1 (5 bases). V gave up 0 bases and J gave up 5 bases, with 12 bases separating them. The CDR3 loop spans 15 amino acids. Germline lookup yields CDR1 SGHRS and CDR2 YFSETQ. CDR3: CASSLEGQGHQPQHF. Here the CDR3 DNA reads TGCGCCAGCAGCTTGGAGGGGCAGGGCCATCAGCCCCAGCATTTT. The whole variable domain, remainder taken from reference TRBV5-1 and TRBJ1-5, is KAGVTQTPRYLIKTRGQQVTLSCSPISGHRSVSWYQQTPGQGLQFLFEYFSETQRNKGNFPGRFSGRQFSNSRSEMNVSTLELGDSALYLCASSLEGQGHQPQHFGDGTRLSIL.

The rearrangement links TRBV6-2 or TRBV6-3 to TRBJ1-1, with D possibly TRBD1 on 5 matching bases. The CDR3 sequence is 13 residues long. CDR1 and CDR2 from the germline V gene are MNHEY and SVGEGT. Trimming took off 2 bases at V and 3 bases at J, with 7 bases between the two ends. CDR3 coding DNA: TGTGCCAGCAGTTACGACAGCTACACTGAAGCTTTCTTT. Encoded protein: CASSYDSYTEAFF.

As DNA, the CDR3 is TGTGCCAGCAGCTACCGGGACAGGGTTTGGTATGGCTACACCTTC. Translating gives CASSYRDRVWYGYTF. The rearrangement uses TRBV5-6 and TRBJ1-2; TRBD1 matches 9 bases. This CDR3 contains 15 residues. Germline assignment: CDR1 SGHDT and CDR2 YYEEEE. V lost 3 bases, J lost 5 bases, and 8 bases stayed unmatched. The variable domain in full, with the rest retrieved from reference TRBV5-6 and TRBJ1-2, is DAGVTQSPTHLIKTRGQQVTLRCSPKSGHDTVSWYQQALGQGPQFIFQYYEEEERQRGNFPDRFSGHQFPNYSSELNVNALLLGDSALYLCASSYRDRVWYGYTFGSGTRLTVV.

This clone was recorded only once. The chain recombines TRBV7-9 with TRBJ1-2; D uncertain. The V and J ends lost 5 bases and 2 bases respectively, with 9 bases between them. CDR1 and CDR2 (germline): SEHNR, FQNEAQ (reference sequence). This CDR3 is built from 13 residues. CDR3 sequence reads: CASSRNTNYGYTF. The CDR3 coding sequence is TGTGCCAGCAGCCGAAATACGAACTATGGCTACACCTTC.

The CDR3 DNA reads TGTGCCAGTAGTGCCTCCGGGACAACGGACACCATATATTTT. This codes for CASSASGTTDTIYF. The chain links TRBV19 to TRBJ1-3; D might be TRBD1 (6 bases). Trimming took off 5 bases at V and 8 bases at J, with 16 bases between the two ends. This CDR3 comprises 14 residues. Germline V gene sequence: CDR1 LNHDA, CDR2 SQIVND (reference sequence). Filled out from reference TRBV19 and TRBJ1-3, the complete variable domain reads DGGITQSPKYLFRKEGQNVTLSCEQNLNHDAMYWYRQDPGQGLRLIYYSQIVNDFQKGDIAEGYSVSREKKESFPLTVTSAQKNPTAFYLCASSASGTTDTIYFGEGSWLTVV.

This chain uses TRBV2 with TRBJ2-5, with 9 bases fitting TRBD2. The length of the CDR3 is 16 residues. The V and J ends lost 6 bases and 0 bases, in that order; junction bases with no gene match: 8. Germline values: CDR1 SNHLY, CDR2 FYNNEI. The CDR3 here is CASRARTSAYQETQYF. The CDR3 region has the DNA TGTGCCAGCAGAGCCCGGACTAGCGCATACCAAGAGACCCAGTACTTC.

V usage is TRBV10-3 and J usage is TRBJ2-7; D not resolved. V gave up 3 bases and J gave up 5 bases, with 14 bases separating them. CDR3 size: 14 residues. Germline values: CDR1 ENHRY, CDR2 SYGVKD. CDR3 sequence (DNA): TGTGCCATCAGTGACAGTAGGCGCACCCACGAGCAGTACTTC. It codes for CAISDSRRTHEQYF.

The CDR3 is CASSARYGYTF. CDR3 DNA sequence: TGTGCCAGCAGTGCCCGCTATGGCTACACCTTC. The chain couples TRBV2 to TRBJ1-2, with D unresolved. CDR3 size: 11 residues. The V gene lost 4 bases and the J gene lost 4 bases, with 4 bases spanning the gap. CDR1 is SNHLY and CDR2 is FYNNEI in the germline V gene.

This clone was picked up one time. The chain couples TRBV5-6 to TRBJ1-6, with D possibly TRBD1 on 5 matching bases. Germline V CDR1 and CDR2: SGHDT, YYEEEE. V shed 1 base and J shed 1 base, with 12 bases lying between them. This CDR3 comprises 17 residues. The CDR3 bases are TGTGCCAGCAGCTTGTGGGGCCTGGGATCCTATAATTCACCCCTCCACTTT. This gives the protein CASSLWGLGSYNSPLHF.

The chain employs TRBV29-1 and TRBJ2-2; 8 bases align to TRBD1. J lost 4 bases, V lost 7 bases, and 5 bases had no gene match. Germline CDR1 is SQVTM and CDR2 is ANQGSEA. This CDR3 is built from 13 residues. CDR3 nucleotides: TGCAGCGCCTCCACAGGGGGCACCGGGGAGCTGTTTTTT. It specifies CSASTGGTGELFF.

This clone was observed once. V is TRBV28 and J is TRBJ1-2; D gene unclear. The V gene's germline CDR1 is MDHEN and CDR2 SYDVKM. This CDR3 has 12 amino acids. V was clipped by 8 bases and J by 4 bases, with 11 bases between them. In nucleotides, the CDR3 is TGTGCCAGCCTAAAAGGTGGCTATGGCTACACCTTC. This codes for CASLKGGYGYTF.

This clone has only one observation. The V gene is TRBV7-2, the J gene TRBJ1-5; perhaps TRBD1 as D (6 bases). From germline, CDR1 is SGHTA and CDR2 FQGNSA. The CDR3 length is 15 residues. V was clipped by 5 bases and J by 5 bases, with 16 bases between them. CDR3 sequence reads: CASSPRVGGDQPQHF. The CDR3 DNA follows: TGTGCCAGCAGCCCTAGGGTAGGGGGGGATCAGCCCCAGCATTTT.

V is TRBV19 and J is TRBJ2-7, with 9 positions matching TRBD1. Germline V CDR1 and CDR2: LNHDA, SQIVND (reference sequence). The trim removed 5 bases at V and 1 base at J, leaving 9 bases unmatched. This CDR3 region has 16 residues. For the CDR3, the DNA is TGTGCCAGTAGTTCCCCGCGGACAGGGGCTTCCTACGAGCAGTACTTC. This gives the protein CASSSPRTGASYEQYF. The variable domain in full, completed from reference TRBV19 and TRBJ2-7, reads DGGITQSPKYLFRKEGQNVTLSCEQNLNHDAMYWYRQDPGQGLRLIYYSQIVNDFQKGDIAEGYSVSREKKESFPLTVTSAQKNPTAFYLCASSSPRTGASYEQYFGPGTRLTVT.

The chain is built from TRBV5-8 and TRBJ2-3, with D perhaps matching TRBD1 or TRBD2 (5 bases each). V dropped 0 bases and J dropped 11 bases, with 13 bases sitting between them. CDR3 length: 13 residues. Looked up from germline, CDR1 is SGHTS and CDR2 is YDEGEE. This chain's CDR3 is CASSLAPRDRQYF. The DNA of the CDR3 is TGTGCCAGCAGCTTGGCTCCACGGGACCGGCAGTATTTT.

The gene calls are TRBV7-2 and TRBJ1-1; D gene ambiguous. V was pared by 1 base and J by 0 bases, with 9 bases between. The CDR3 covers 15 residues. Germline CDR1 SGHTA, CDR2 FQGNSA. CDR3 bases: TGTGCCAGCAGCTTAGTGGTCAGCGTGAACACTGAAGCTTTCTTT. This sequence encodes CASSLVVSVNTEAFF. The full variable domain, with the rest looked up from reference TRBV7-2 and TRBJ1-1, is GAGVSQSPSNKVTEKGKDVELRCDPISGHTALYWYRQSLGQGLEFLIYFQGNSAPDKSGLPSDRFSAERTGGSVSTLTIQRTQQEDSAVYLCASSLVVSVNTEAFFGQGTRLTVV.

This chain connects TRBV4-1 to TRBJ2-7; D tentatively fits TRBD1 or TRBD2 (5 bases each). The germline CDR1 and CDR2 sequences are MGHRA and YSYEKL. V gave up 4 bases and J gave up 2 bases, with 15 bases separating them. CDR3 length equals 15 residues. CDR3 region: CASSLQGQEAYEQYF. CDR3 bases: TGCGCCAGCAGCCTCCAGGGTCAGGAGGCCTACGAGCAGTACTTC.

This clone has a single count. The chain carries TRBV19 and TRBJ1-6; D is ambiguous. V was shortened by 6 bases and J by 7 bases, with 7 bases between the two germline ends. This CDR3 contains 12 residues. Germline lookup yields CDR1 LNHDA and CDR2 SQIVND (reference sequence). CDR3 coding DNA: TGTGCCAGTAGGTGGGGAAATTCACCCCTCCACTTT. It codes for CASRWGNSPLHF.

In its sample, this clone was seen once. The rearrangement links TRBV19 to TRBJ1-6; 7 nucleotides line up with TRBD1. The V segment lost 3 bases and the J segment 7 bases; nucleotides outside the gene matches: 9. The CDR3 is made up of 16 amino acids. CDR1 LNHDA and CDR2 SQIVND come from the germline V gene (reference sequence). CDR3 residues: CASSIVGTVGNSPLHF. In DNA, the CDR3 is TGTGCCAGTAGTATCGTGGGGACAGTTGGGAATTCACCCCTCCACTTT.

The chain employs TRBV6-5 and TRBJ1-1; D is ambiguous. CDR1 MNHEY and CDR2 SVGAGI come from the germline V gene. V was clipped by 8 bases and J by 0 bases, with 16 bases between them. The CDR3 extends over 15 amino acids. The CDR3 loop reads CASSRPSHVNTEAFF. CDR3 in DNA: TGTGCCAGCTCCCGACCCTCCCACGTGAACACTGAAGCTTTCTTT.